A single sample gave rise to the 30 T cell receptor beta chains below, sequenced in a study of shared clonotypes between healthy human individuals. Sequencing was performed with immunoSEQ multiplex PCR; in TCRdb, only in-frame clones are kept and a portion is missing. The sample has 1,100,000 or so clones, around 78% seen once. The sequenced sample was memory CD4+ T cells from PBMCs. Subset specified: CD45RA-negative fraction. The receptor set was obtained from a man younger than 30 in good health. Some clones in this sample may be carry-over from other donors' samples.

The chain is built from TRBV6-5 and TRBJ2-2; D might be TRBD1 (7 bases). The CDR3 extends over 13 amino acids. Germline CDR1 is MNHEY and CDR2 is SVGAGI. The V and J ends lost 8 bases and 5 bases respectively, with 12 bases between them. The CDR3 DNA sequence: TGTGCCAGCCGGTCAGGGGGGACCGGGGAGCTGTTTTTT. This codes for CASRSGGTGELFF.

A few counts support this clone. The chain links TRBV4-3 to TRBJ1-5; D unresolved. The CDR3 consists of 15 residues. The germline CDR1 and CDR2 sequences are LGHNA and YSLEER. V lost 1 base and J 4 bases, leaving 11 bases between the germline ends. The CDR3 region has the DNA TGCGCCAGCAGCCAAGGTAGTGGACCAAATCAGCCCCAGCATTTT. Protein product: CASSQGSGPNQPQHF.

This chain links TRBV19 with TRBJ1-3; D unclear. Trimming pared 8 bases from V and 0 bases from J, leaving 14 bases between. Germline loops: CDR1 LNHDA, CDR2 SQIVND (reference sequence). This CDR3 contains 15 residues. The CDR3 DNA reads TGTGCCAGTGCAACCCTCCGGACCTCTGGAAACACCATATATTTT. Translated, it gives CASATLRTSGNTIYF. The full variable domain, its missing parts supplied by reference TRBV19 and TRBJ1-3, is DGGITQSPKYLFRKEGQNVTLSCEQNLNHDAMYWYRQDPGQGLRLIYYSQIVNDFQKGDIAEGYSVSREKKESFPLTVTSAQKNPTAFYLCASATLRTSGNTIYFGEGSWLTVV.

DNA of the CDR3: TGTGCCAGCTCACCATCCTGGCATGAGCAGTTCTTC. This sequence encodes CASSPSWHEQFF. The rearrangement uses TRBV18 and TRBJ2-1; D unclear. V gave up 2 bases and J gave up 8 bases, with 7 bases separating them. The CDR3 sequence is 12 residues long. CDR1 is KGHSH, CDR2 LQKENI, per germline.

This chain joins TRBV9 and TRBJ2-3; possibly TRBD2 for D (6 bases). CDR1 and CDR2 (germline): SGDLS, YYNGEE. This CDR3 contains 15 residues. V was shortened by 0 bases and J by 4 bases, with 12 bases between the two germline ends. Here the CDR3 reads CASSVDGSVADTQYF. The CDR3 DNA follows: TGTGCCAGCAGCGTAGACGGGAGTGTCGCAGATACGCAGTATTTT.

The DNA of the CDR3 is TGTGCCAGCAGTTACTCGAGATATAGGGAAGCTTTCTTT. As protein: CASSYSRYREAFF. J is TRBJ1-1 and V is TRBV6-5, with D uncertain. Germline CDR1 and CDR2: MNHEY and SVGAGI. V lost 0 bases and J lost 8, with 10 bases in between. CDR3 length: 13 amino acids.

This clone was observed a single time. Other DNA sequences in this specimen translate into the identical CDR3. The V call is TRBV7-2, the J call TRBJ1-2; no clear D. Germline CDR1 reads SGHTA; CDR2 reads FQGNSA. The CDR3 covers 12 residues. V was pared by 1 base and J by 8 bases, with 8 bases between. This CDR3 is CASSLGQGGYTF. CDR3 bases: TGTGCCAGCAGCTTAGGCCAAGGGGGCTACACCTTC.

Remarks on this clone: Other DNA sequences of this sample code for an identical CDR3. The chain is built from TRBV5-1 and TRBJ2-3, with a tentative D call TRBD1 (6 bases). With 4 bases removed from V and 1 base from J, the gap between germline ends came to 7 bases. This CDR3 region has 13 residues. In germline, CDR1 is SGHRS, CDR2 YFSETQ. The CDR3, as DNA: TGCGCCAGCAGCCCAGGGGGCACAGATACGCAGTATTTT. As protein: CASSPGGTDTQYF.

A few counts support this clone. V usage is TRBV28 and J usage is TRBJ2-1, with TRBD2 matching 9 bases. With V trimmed by 3 bases and J by 0 bases, 3 bases remained unmatched. CDR3 length: 16 amino acids. Germline-derived CDR1 and CDR2 are MDHEN and SYDVKM. The CDR3 DNA follows: TGTGCCAGCAGTTTCATTAGCGGGAGCTCCTACAATGAGCAGTTCTTC. Its translation is CASSFISGSSYNEQFF.

The V gene is TRBV28, the J gene TRBJ2-2; TRBD1 matches at 7 bases. The CDR3 has 15 amino acids. After removal of 6 bases from V and 3 bases from J, the junction contained 7 bases not matched to a gene. The V gene's germline CDR1 is MDHEN and CDR2 SYDVKM. The CDR3 protein is CASRGRDRHTGELFF. CDR3 coding DNA: TGTGCCAGCAGGGGTCGGGACAGACACACCGGGGAGCTGTTTTTT.

The chain has TRBV2 and TRBJ1-5, with 8 bases identical to TRBD1. From germline, CDR1 is SNHLY and CDR2 FYNNEI. The CDR3 is 14 residues long. After removal of 4 bases from V and 5 bases from J, the junction contained 4 bases not matched to a gene. The DNA of the CDR3 is TGTGCCAGCAGTGGGACAGGGTCCCATCAGCCCCAGCATTTT. It is translated as CASSGTGSHQPQHF. Full variable domain (remainder filled in from reference TRBV2 and TRBJ1-5): EPEVTQTPSHQVTQMGQEVILRCVPISNHLYFYWYRQILGQKVEFLVSFYNNEISEKSEIFDDQFSVERPDGSNFTLKIRSTKLEDSAMYFCASSGTGSHQPQHFGDGTRLSIL.

J is TRBJ2-3 and V is TRBV7-2, with 10 nucleotides matching TRBD2. Germline loops: CDR1 SGHTA, CDR2 FQGNSA. With 0 bases clipped from V and 1 base from J, the junction kept 4 bases outside the gene matches. This CDR3 spans 17 amino acids. The CDR3 DNA follows: TGTGCCAGCAGCTTAGCGGGGCTAGCGGGGGGCACAGATACGCAGTATTTT. This sequence encodes CASSLAGLAGGTDTQYF.

On this clone itself: This may arise from a read error, as a much more abundant clone is one base away. V is TRBV4-2 and J is TRBJ1-4, with 11 bases identical to TRBD1. Germline CDR1 is LGHNA and CDR2 is YNFKEQ. Unmatched junction bases numbered 4, after V lost 4 bases and J lost 6 bases. The CDR3 runs to 15 residues. The CDR3: CASSRGTGGDEKLFF. The CDR3 DNA is TGTGCCAGCAGCCGTGGGACAGGGGGGGATGAAAAACTGTTTTTT.

This clone has only a few counts. Other nucleotide sequences from this sample produce the same CDR3. V is TRBV27 and J is TRBJ1-1, with a possible D match to TRBD1 (5 bases). The CDR3 runs to 15 residues. Germline-derived CDR1 and CDR2 are MNHEY and SMNVEV (reference sequence). Trimming shortened V by 5 bases and J by 2 bases, and 15 bases separated the two germline ends. The CDR3 loop is CASSPPGQLNTEAFF. In DNA, the CDR3 is TGTGCCAGCAGTCCCCCGGGGCAACTTAACACTGAAGCTTTCTTT.

V and J are TRBV7-9 and TRBJ2-7, with 11 positions matching TRBD2. Germline CDR1 SEHNR, CDR2 FQNEAQ (reference sequence). CDR3 length equals 14 residues. J was trimmed by 0 bases and V by 10 bases; bases with no gene match: 5. CDR3 sequence (DNA): TGTGCCACCGGGACTAGCGGAACCTCCTACGAGCAGTACTTC. This encodes CATGTSGTSYEQYF.

About this clone itself: At the DNA level, this CDR3 is encoded by other sequences in the same sample as well. The chain links TRBV5-1 to TRBJ2-1; the D gene is possibly TRBD1 (5 bases). The CDR3 sequence is 14 residues long. V was clipped by 0 bases and J by 4 bases, with 8 bases between them. In germline, CDR1 is SGHRS, CDR2 YFSETQ. CDR3 protein: CASSLGGPYNEQFF. The CDR3 DNA reads as TGCGCCAGCAGCTTGGGGGGCCCTTACAATGAGCAGTTCTTC.

Only a few counts were recorded for this clone. The chain uses TRBV19 and TRBJ1-1; D is unresolved. The V gene lost 8 bases and the J gene lost 4 bases, with 14 bases spanning the gap. The CDR3 spans 13 residues. The germline V gene has CDR1 LNHDA and CDR2 SQIVND (reference sequence). The CDR3 nucleotides read TGTGCCAGTCGGTACAGTTCGGGCACTGAAGCTTTCTTT. Amino acids: CASRYSSGTEAFF.

The chain combines TRBV30 with TRBJ2-3; possible D gene TRBD2, 5 bases. The CDR3 length is 13 residues. V was clipped by 3 bases and J by 1 base, with 8 bases between them. Germline assignment: CDR1 GTSNPN and CDR2 SVGIG (reference sequence). The DNA for the CDR3 is TGTGCCTGGAGGGCGGGTGGCACAGATACGCAGTATTTT. Translating it yields CAWRAGGTDTQYF.

The J gene is TRBJ1-2, the V gene TRBV5-1; D is perhaps TRBD1 (6 bases). Looked up from germline, CDR1 is SGHRS and CDR2 is YFSETQ. Trimming pared 5 bases from V and 8 bases from J, leaving 19 bases between. This CDR3 comprises 14 residues. The CDR3 reads CASRPTGGGKGYTF. The DNA of the CDR3 is TGCGCCAGCAGACCAACGGGAGGGGGTAAAGGCTACACCTTC.

The chain has TRBV2 and TRBJ2-7; D perhaps matches TRBD1 (6 bases). Deletions cut 8 bases from V and 5 bases from J, with 19 bases between. Germline V gene sequence: CDR1 SNHLY, CDR2 FYNNEI. The CDR3 spans 14 residues. The CDR3 sequence is CASEERGLWHEQYF. The DNA of the CDR3 is TGTGCCAGCGAGGAAAGGGGGTTATGGCACGAGCAGTACTTC.

The chain is built from TRBV7-6 and TRBJ1-4, with D possibly TRBD1 on 5 matching bases. Trimming removed 5 bases at V and 5 bases at J, with 15 bases between. The CDR3 loop spans 15 amino acids. The germline gives CDR1 SGHVS, CDR2 FNYEAQ. The CDR3 DNA sequence: TGTGCCAGCAGCCCCTCCGGGACGGACAATGAAAAACTGTTTTTT. It codes for CASSPSGTDNEKLFF.

The chain carries TRBV6-5 and TRBJ2-3; 9 bases line up with TRBD1. The CDR3 totals 15 residues. Losses at the gene ends were 2 bases for V and 6 bases for J; bases not matched to a gene: 6. CDR1 MNHEY and CDR2 SVGAGI come from the germline V gene. CDR3 sequence: CASSYAQGARDTQYF. The DNA of the CDR3 is TGTGCCAGCAGTTACGCACAGGGGGCAAGGGATACGCAGTATTTT.

V gene TRBV10-1 combines with J gene TRBJ2-5; 8 bases agree with TRBD2. Germline V gives CDR1 WNHNN, CDR2 SYGVQD (reference sequence). With 2 bases clipped from V and 5 bases from J, the junction kept 10 bases outside the gene matches. The CDR3 is made up of 16 amino acids. CDR3 residues: CASSEPTGTRDETQYF. Here the CDR3 DNA reads TGCGCCAGCAGTGAGCCGACCGGGACTAGAGACGAGACCCAGTACTTC.

The chain joins TRBV5-4 to TRBJ2-5, with D possibly matching TRBD1 (6 bases). Germline V gives CDR1 SGHNT, CDR2 YYREEE (reference sequence). The CDR3 covers 14 residues. Trimming stripped 5 bases from V and 4 bases from J, with 15 bases between. The CDR3 spells CASRPTGRGETQYF. In DNA form, the CDR3 reads TGTGCCAGCAGGCCAACAGGGAGAGGAGAGACCCAGTACTTC.

The rearrangement links TRBV19 to TRBJ1-4; D remains ambiguous. Trimming pared 4 bases from V and 4 bases from J, leaving 16 bases between. CDR1 is LNHDA, CDR2 SQIVND, per germline (reference sequence). This CDR3 spans 16 amino acids. The CDR3 is CASSKGPSGGNEKLFF. The CDR3, as DNA: TGTGCCAGTAGTAAAGGCCCTTCCGGTGGTAATGAAAAACTGTTTTTT.

This clone turned up a few times. This sequence joins TRBV5-8 and TRBJ2-5; 7 bases map to TRBD2. The length of the CDR3 is 16 residues. The junction had 6 bases not matched to a gene; V was cut back by 0 bases and J by 1 base. CDR1 SGHTS and CDR2 YDEGEE come from the germline V gene. CDR3 loop: CASSLGASGIQETQYF. The CDR3 DNA reads as TGTGCCAGCAGCTTGGGGGCAAGCGGGATCCAAGAGACCCAGTACTTC. Based on the CDR3 plus reference TRBV5-8 and TRBJ2-5, the full variable domain is EAGVTQSPTHLIKTRGQQATLRCSPISGHTSVYWYQQALGLGLQFLLWYDEGEERNRGNFPPRFSGRQFPNYSSELNVNALELEDSALYLCASSLGASGIQETQYFGPGTRLLVL.

The chain links TRBV7-6 to TRBJ2-3; D uncertain. Trimming took off 5 bases at V and 0 bases at J, with 12 bases between the two ends. The CDR3 spans 15 residues. Germline CDR1 reads SGHVS; CDR2 reads FNYEAQ. The CDR3 DNA follows: TGTGCCAGCAGCCTAACGGGTCCTAGCACAGATACGCAGTATTTT. It translates to CASSLTGPSTDTQYF.

This chain joins TRBV30 and TRBJ1-2; D remains unclear. The CDR3 loop spans 12 amino acids. V gave up 3 bases and J gave up 3 bases, with 8 bases separating them. Germline CDR1 GTSNPN, CDR2 SVGIG (reference sequence). CDR3 sequence: CAWRKGYYGYTF. CDR3 DNA: TGTGCCTGGAGGAAAGGCTACTATGGCTACACCTTC.

The genes are TRBV5-6 and TRBJ1-1; TRBD1 might be the D (5 bases). CDR3 length: 17 amino acids. Between the trimmed V and J ends, which lost 4 bases and 6 bases, there was a span of 25 bases. Germline V lookup: CDR1 SGHDT, CDR2 YYEEEE. CDR3 protein: CASSPTYIGVGPAEAFF. The CDR3 nucleotides read TGTGCCAGCAGCCCAACGTATATAGGGGTAGGTCCCGCTGAAGCTTTCTTT.

This chain uses TRBV27 with TRBJ2-6; D is perhaps TRBD2 (5 bases). This CDR3 is 16 amino acids long. Trimming cost V 7 bases and J 0 bases, with 13 bases left between them. CDR1 and CDR2 (germline): MNHEY, SMNVEV (reference sequence). CDR3 residues: CASKIWAGSGANVLTF. For the CDR3, the DNA is TGTGCCAGCAAAATCTGGGCGGGCTCTGGGGCCAACGTCCTGACTTTC.